This TCR beta chain was identified in a study of T cells after yellow fever vaccination. Study observations and caveats: Contamination of FACS-sorted repertoires by abundant clonotypes from the bulk population could occur. Although most clonotypes did not, a small share appeared in both CD4 and CD8 compartments.

UMIs and a universal primer site were added when TCR cDNA was made by 5'RACE template switching. MiXCR was run by TCRdb on the 5' RACE reads, yielding one entry per CDR3 protein. The sample records approximately 510,000 distinct CDR3 sequences, just over 20% being singletons. Trimming cost V 2 bases and J 8 bases, with 15 bases left between them. Germline values: CDR1 MNHEY, CDR2 SVGAGI. The CDR3 runs 14 residues. In the case of this clonotype: Its target is not known.

Sequencing was performed on PBMCs, taken roughly 20 days after the first yellow fever vaccination. This clonotype was sampled from a young man who received the YFV17D yellow fever vaccine. The chain links TRBV6-5 to TRBJ1-2; D might be TRBD1 (5 bases). The CDR3 bases are TGTGCCAGCAGTTACATGGGGGGAGGTCAGGGCTACACCTTC. Its translation: CASSYMGGGQGYTF.